Sequencing of this T cell receptor (beta chain) was carried out in a study of T cell responses to AZD1222 COVID-19 vaccine (dated by TCRdb to about 2021). Notes on the research overall: AZD1222 recipients given second doses at about 4 weeks or at about 12 weeks were pooled, since spike-specific TCR depth and breadth were not found to differ between the two schedules. A total of more than 230 trial participants underwent TCR sequencing, of whom 207 had received two doses of AZD1222 and 26 had received two doses of the MenACWY control vaccine. Trial participants were enrolled by age into 18-55, 56-69 and 70-plus year subgroups, with about 150, 28 and 57 TCR-sequenced participants respectively.

Via the germline V gene (reference sequence), CDR1 is MNHNY and CDR2 SVGAGI. The CDR3 numbers 13 residues from cysteine through phenylalanine. The kept DNA is CDR3 alone, 39 bases in frame from the first base. Trimming removed 7 bases from V and 6 bases from J; the gene matches leave 5 bases unexplained. What the authors observed across the whole study: Because no samples from the day 14 peak response were available, repertoires could be characterized only after the peak T cell response. Participants were mostly white British, with more females than males. The authors suggested clonal diversity may have been underestimated. The 56-69-year group was small, and its depth increase did not reach significance, likely because of low power. After two AZD1222 doses, both the breadth and the depth of spike-specific TCRs were significantly higher than at day 0 and than in MenACWY recipients. Conclusions about previously exposed vaccinees are limited because only six or seven AZD1222 recipients were SARS-CoV-2 seropositive at baseline. Epitopes outside the regions mutated in the B.1.351 and B.1.1.7 variants were reportedly recognized by nearly half of the unique spike-specific TCRs. CD4 TCRs associated with the vaccine covered the entire spike protein, and the dominant responses were in regions 160-218 and 743-854.

The CDR3 regions of human TCRbeta chains were analyzed by immunosequencing. In the source study's methods: TCRs in the repertoires were matched against a reference library of SARS-CoV-2-specific TCRs that had been generated with the MIRA antigen-specificity platform. Breadth was defined as the fraction of unique TCRs that were SARS-CoV-2-associated, and depth was defined as the fraction of total T cells that were SARS-CoV-2-associated. Using the MIRA data, each spike-specific TCR was assigned both to the spike region to which the TCR was reactive and to a CD4 or CD8 class. Log10-transformed breadth and depth values were compared by one-way ANOVA with Sidak's multiple comparisons tests. The immuneACCESS repertoire file appears here via TCRdb, limited to in-frame rearrangements. These files lack a portion of the clones; in checked studies, under half of the deficit traces to unresolved V genes, and the cause of the others is not known. From that table come the V and J calls and clone size; the DNA was used to work out D and trimming. The sample contains around 120,000 clones, about 89% of them found a single time. The ten largest clones represent around 30% of the sample.

Remarks on this clone: Its antigen specificity is not known. Base-call qualities are not available, and no considerably larger clone is one nucleotide away.

The label giving this sample's time point can be read as: baseline before first vaccination. Samples from vaccinated people were obtained from the UK trials COV001 and COV002, which included a single-blind randomized controlled phase 2/3 trial of AZD1222 (ChAdOx1 nCoV-19) in healthy adults. For TCRbeta chain sequencing, PBMC samples from trial participants were taken at day 0 and at day 28 after the second dose. The chain joins TRBV6-6 to TRBJ1-5, with 8 middle bases fitting TRBD1. Sequencing used peripheral blood, obtained on day 0 of AZD1222 vaccination. The receptor was derived from an adult in good health. The DNA sequence is TGTGCCAGCATAGGACAGGGCAGTCAGCCCCAGCATTTT. Translated, this gives CASIGQGSQPQHF.